The TCR beta chain described here comes from a study of blood T cell repertoires in COVID-19. Study background: T cells, B-cell-depleted T cells, or PBMCs provided the cDNA or gDNA that served as material.

The CDR3 totals 12 residues. CDR1 is SGHTA and CDR2 is FQGNSA in the germline V gene. V lost 5 bases and J 7 bases, leaving 12 bases between the germline ends. This table comes from immunoSEQ multiplex PCR, and its TCRdb copy is limited to in-frame clones, with some not included. This table holds about 94,000 clones, about four fifths found once. The rearrangement joins TRBV7-2 to TRBJ2-7; D might be TRBD1 (5 bases). Sequencing input: peripheral blood. This clonotype originated in a human donor in a cohort sampled during active COVID-19. The CDR3 reads CASSPQRTEQYF. DNA for the CDR3: TGTGCCAGCAGCCCTCAACGGACAGAGCAGTACTTC.